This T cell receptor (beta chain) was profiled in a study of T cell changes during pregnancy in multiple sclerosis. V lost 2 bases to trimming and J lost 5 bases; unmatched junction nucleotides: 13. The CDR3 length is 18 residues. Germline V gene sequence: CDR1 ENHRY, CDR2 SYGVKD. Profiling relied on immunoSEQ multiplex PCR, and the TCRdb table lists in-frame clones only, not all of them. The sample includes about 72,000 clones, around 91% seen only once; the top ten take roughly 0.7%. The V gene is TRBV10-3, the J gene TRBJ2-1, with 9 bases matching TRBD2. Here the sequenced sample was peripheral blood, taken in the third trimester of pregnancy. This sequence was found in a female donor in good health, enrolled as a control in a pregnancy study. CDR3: CAISEPRLGGRADNEQFF. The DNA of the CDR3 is TGTGCCATCAGTGAGCCGCGACTTGGCGGGAGGGCCGACAATGAGCAGTTCTTC.